This TCR beta chain was captured by sequencing in a study of identifying expanded T cells in peripheral blood. This clone was detected a few times. Antigen unknown. During the collection period, no donor immune events like infections were recorded. CDR1 is MDHEN and CDR2 is SYDVKM in the germline V gene. V trimming: 10 bases; J trimming: 6 bases; junction bases outside the gene matches: 7. The CDR3 runs to 13 residues. Profiling relied on immunoSEQ multiplex PCR, and the TCRdb table lists in-frame clones only, not all of them. The sample has more than 85,000 clones; about 88% are singletons. General observations from the study: Roughly two-week clone count variance significantly increased as total template count grew. Differentially abundant clones: approximately 1.3 between replicates, 15 to 17 at around 15 days, approximately 19 at four.

The chain employs TRBV28 and TRBJ2-3; 10 bases are a match to TRBD2. This TCR was sampled from a person aged 18 to 75 in good health. Sequenced input: blood. CDR3 sequence: CAISGLALDTQYF. The CDR3 DNA sequence: TGTGCCATATCGGGACTAGCGTTGGATACGCAGTATTTT.